The T cell receptor beta chain described here comes from a study of blood T cell repertoires in COVID-19. The V end lost 6 bases, the J end lost 7 bases, and 18 bases lay between the germline ends. The CDR3 consists of 14 residues. The germline CDR1 and CDR2 sequences are MNHEY and SVGAGI. Sequencing used immunoSEQ multiplex PCR; TCRdb keeps in-frame clones, though not all of them. The sample contains 150,000 to 200,000 clones, about nine tenths of which appear only once. V gene TRBV6-5 combines with J gene TRBJ1-2; a weak D match, TRBD1 (5 bases). The receptor was derived from a woman aged 55-70 years with COVID-19, enrolled during active disease. The sample comprised peripheral blood. The CDR3 DNA reads TGTGCCAGCAGCCCCGCCTGGGGCTTGGGTGGCTACACCTTC. The encoded protein is CASSPAWGLGGYTF.